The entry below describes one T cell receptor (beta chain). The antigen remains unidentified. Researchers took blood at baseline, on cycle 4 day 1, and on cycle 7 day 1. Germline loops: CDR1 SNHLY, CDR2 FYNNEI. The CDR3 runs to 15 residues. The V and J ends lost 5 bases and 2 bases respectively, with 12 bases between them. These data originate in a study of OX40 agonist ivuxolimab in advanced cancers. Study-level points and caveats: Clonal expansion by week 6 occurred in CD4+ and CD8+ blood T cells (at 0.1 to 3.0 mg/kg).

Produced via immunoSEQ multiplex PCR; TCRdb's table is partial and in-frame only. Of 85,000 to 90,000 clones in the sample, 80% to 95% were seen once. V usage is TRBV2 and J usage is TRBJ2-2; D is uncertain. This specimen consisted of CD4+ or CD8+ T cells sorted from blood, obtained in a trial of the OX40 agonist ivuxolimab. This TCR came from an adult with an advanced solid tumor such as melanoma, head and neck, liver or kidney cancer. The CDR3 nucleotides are TGTGCCAGCAGTTCAGTAGTCCTTAACACCGGGGAGCTGTTTTTT. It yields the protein CASSSVVLNTGELFF.